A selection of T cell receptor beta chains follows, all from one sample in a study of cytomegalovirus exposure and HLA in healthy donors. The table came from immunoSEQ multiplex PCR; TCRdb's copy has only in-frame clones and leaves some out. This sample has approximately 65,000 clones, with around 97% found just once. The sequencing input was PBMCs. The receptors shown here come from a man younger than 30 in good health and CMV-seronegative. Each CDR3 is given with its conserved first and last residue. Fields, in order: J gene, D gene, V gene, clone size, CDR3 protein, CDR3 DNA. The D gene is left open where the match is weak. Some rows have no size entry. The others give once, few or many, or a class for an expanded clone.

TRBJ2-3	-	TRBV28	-	CASSLRRDTQYF	TGTGCCAGCAGTTTAAGGAGAGATACGCAGTATTTT
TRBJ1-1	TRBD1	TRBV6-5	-	CASSRTGGIGAFF	TGTGCCAGCAGTCGGACAGGGGGCATCGGAGCTTTCTTT
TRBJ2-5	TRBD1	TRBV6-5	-	CASSSGQGYGETQYF	TGTGCCAGCAGTTCGGGACAGGGATACGGGGAGACCCAGTACTTC
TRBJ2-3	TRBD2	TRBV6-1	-	CASSEWASGRGTDTQYF	TGTGCCAGCAGTGAATGGGCTAGCGGGAGGGGGACAGATACGCAGTATTTT
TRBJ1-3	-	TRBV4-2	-	CASSQDIHTIYF	TGTGCCAGCAGCCAAGATATCCACACCATATATTTT
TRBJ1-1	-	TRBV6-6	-	CASSRGGDTEAFF	TGTGCCAGCAGCCGCGGGGGGGACACTGAAGCTTTCTTT
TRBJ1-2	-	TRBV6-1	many	CASSEGQPNYGYTF	TGTGCCAGCAGTGAAGGACAGCCTAACTATGGCTACACCTTC
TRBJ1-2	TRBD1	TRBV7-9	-	CASSPSSDRGSGYTF	TGTGCCAGCAGCCCTAGTAGTGACAGGGGCAGCGGCTACACCTTC
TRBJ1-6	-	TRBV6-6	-	CASLDSHINSPLHF	TGTGCCAGCTTAGACAGCCACATAAATTCACCCCTCCACTTT
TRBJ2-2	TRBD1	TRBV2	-	CASSEDRGYAGELFF	TGTGCCAGCAGTGAGGACAGGGGCTATGCCGGGGAGCTGTTTTTT
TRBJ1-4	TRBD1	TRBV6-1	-	CASTRRTGGEKLFF	TGTGCCAGCACACGGAGGACAGGGGGTGAAAAACTGTTTTTT
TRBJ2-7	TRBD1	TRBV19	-	CASSPRTGNSYEQYF	TGTGCCAGTAGTCCCCGGACAGGGAACTCCTACGAGCAGTACTTC
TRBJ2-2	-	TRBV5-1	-	CASRAPASRNTGELFF	TGCGCCAGCAGAGCTCCGGCTAGCCGAAACACCGGGGAGCTGTTTTTT
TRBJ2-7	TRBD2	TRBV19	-	CASSTKGTSGSYEQYF	TGTGCCAGTAGTACGAAGGGGACTAGCGGTTCCTACGAGCAGTACTTC
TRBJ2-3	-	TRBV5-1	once	CASSLHSSTDTQYF	TGCGCCAGCAGCTTGCACAGTTCCACAGATACGCAGTATTTT
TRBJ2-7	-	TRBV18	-	CASSPRTGIFSYEQYF	TGTGCCAGCTCACCACGAACAGGGATATTTTCCTACGAGCAGTACTTC
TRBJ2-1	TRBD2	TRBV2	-	CASSAPGLAGANEQFF	TGTGCCAGCAGTGCACCGGGACTAGCGGGGGCCAATGAGCAGTTCTTC
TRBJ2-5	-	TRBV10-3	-	CAISDRTQRGGETQYF	TGTGCCATCAGTGATAGGACCCAACGGGGAGGAGAGACCCAGTACTTC
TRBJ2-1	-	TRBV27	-	CASISNRNNEQFF	TGTGCCAGCATCTCGAACAGGAACAATGAGCAGTTCTTC
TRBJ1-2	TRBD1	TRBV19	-	CASSIRGTGFDYGYTF	TGTGCCAGTAGTATAAGAGGGACAGGGTTCGACTATGGCTACACCTTC
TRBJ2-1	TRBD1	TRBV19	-	CASSAGTAYFQTKNEQFF	TGTGCCAGTAGTGCCGGGACAGCATATTTTCAGACTAAAAATGAGCAGTTCTTC
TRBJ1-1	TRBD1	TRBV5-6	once	CASSWITGGTEAFF	TGTGCCAGCAGCTGGATCACAGGGGGCACTGAAGCTTTCTTT
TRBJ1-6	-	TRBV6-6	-	CASSRQAGNNSPLHF	TGTGCCAGCAGCCGCCAGGCGGGGAATAATTCACCCCTCCACTTT
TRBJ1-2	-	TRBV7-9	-	CASSSPLRVDGYTF	TGTGCCAGCAGCTCACCCTTACGGGTTGATGGCTACACCTTC
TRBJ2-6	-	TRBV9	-	CASSVYSGANVLTF	TGTGCCAGCAGCGTATACTCTGGGGCCAACGTCCTGACTTTC
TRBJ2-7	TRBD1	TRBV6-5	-	CATFRDRDSYEQYF	TGTGCCACCTTCCGGGACAGGGACTCCTACGAGCAGTACTTC
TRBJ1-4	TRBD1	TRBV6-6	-	CASSWTGTGDEKLFF	TGTGCCAGCAGTTGGACCGGGACAGGGGATGAAAAACTGTTTTTT
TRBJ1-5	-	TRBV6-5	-	CASSSGDGPQHF	TGTGCCAGCAGTTCGGGAGATGGGCCCCAGCATTTT
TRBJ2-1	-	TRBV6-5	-	CASSYSNYYNEQFF	TGTGCCAGCAGTTACTCGAACTACTACAATGAGCAGTTCTTC
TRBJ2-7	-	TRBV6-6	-	CASSQAGREQYF	TGTGCCAGCAGCCAGGCAGGGAGGGAGCAGTACTTC
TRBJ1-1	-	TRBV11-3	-	CASCGRDFEAFF	TGTGCCAGCTGTGGACGGGACTTTGAAGCTTTCTTT
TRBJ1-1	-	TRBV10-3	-	CAISESPGATEAFF	TGTGCCATCAGTGAGTCGCCAGGGGCGACTGAAGCTTTCTTT
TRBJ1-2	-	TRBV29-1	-	CSVSQARYGYTF	TGCAGCGTGTCACAGGCGCGCTATGGCTACACCTTC
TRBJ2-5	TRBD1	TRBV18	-	CASSPQGQGQETQYF	TGTGCCAGCTCACCACAGGGACAGGGCCAAGAGACCCAGTACTTC
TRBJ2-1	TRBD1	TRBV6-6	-	CASSETRTGNWEQFF	TGTGCCAGCAGTGAGACAAGGACAGGCAATTGGGAGCAGTTCTTC
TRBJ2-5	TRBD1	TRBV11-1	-	CASSSGTGAGETQYF	TGTGCCAGCAGCTCCGGGACAGGGGCGGGCGAGACCCAGTACTTC
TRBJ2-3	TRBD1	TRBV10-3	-	CAIAGGSSTDTQYF	TGTGCCATTGCAGGGGGATCTAGCACAGATACGCAGTATTTT
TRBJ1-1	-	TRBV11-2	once	CASSFIGQNTEAFF	TGTGCCAGCAGCTTCATTGGACAGAACACTGAAGCTTTCTTT